The T cell receptor beta chain described here comes from a study of spatial heterogeneity in lung cancer. The wider study: Available follow-up PBMC samples, collected a median of about two years post-resection, were sequenced.

Study-wide results and limits: Ubiquitous expanded tumor TCRs were seen in blood more at resection than at follow-up.

J gave up 5 bases and V 10 bases, and 8 bases lay outside the gene matches. The V gene's germline CDR1 is ENHRY and CDR2 SYGVKD. The CDR3 length is 14 residues. Time point here: blood at routine non-recurrence follow-up after resection. Whole RNA was taken from tumor, nontumor lung or frozen PBMC; it was then sequenced unsorted. Judged by abundance, this clonotype is medium-sized. The antigen is undetermined. Each TCR cDNA molecule bore a unique molecular identifier. A single record per CDR3 protein comes from TCRdb applying MiXCR to the 5' RACE reads. The sample holds tens of thousands of distinct CDR3 sequences; almost 5.5% are singletons and the top ten take 24%.

The receptor comes from a female donor with early-stage non-small cell lung cancer. The source was PBMCs, collected at follow-up. The chain combines TRBV10-3 with TRBJ1-6, with 7 bases aligning to TRBD1. CDR3 amino acids: CATKGTANNSPLHF. DNA for the CDR3: TGTGCCACCAAGGGGACAGCCAATAATTCACCCCTCCACTTT.